This T cell receptor beta chain stems from a study of blood T cell repertoires in COVID-19. Study details: Collection of acute and convalescent COVID-19 samples took place in the United States, Italy and Spain. The analysed material was cDNA or gDNA that came from T cells, B-cell-depleted T cells, or PBMCs.

CDR3 length equals 16 residues. Germline CDR1 reads SGHRS; CDR2 reads YFSETQ. The V end lost 3 bases, the J end lost 2 bases, and 15 bases lay between the germline ends. In the original processing: Reference gene primer amplification gave nucleated cell count estimates. The protocol was immunoSEQ multiplex PCR, while the TCRdb copy is restricted to in-frame clones and leaves out a portion. V, J and clone size are those of that table, while D and trimming were read from the DNA. The sample holds about 190,000 clones, approximately 79% seen once. The specimen sequenced was peripheral blood. The TCR sequence derives from a woman between 50 and 59 years old with acute or convalescent COVID-19. This chain joins TRBV5-1 and TRBJ1-3; perhaps TRBD1 as D (5 bases). The CDR3 is CASSWEPQGPGNTIYF. CDR3 DNA sequence: TGCGCCAGCAGCTGGGAACCTCAGGGTCCTGGAAACACCATATATTTT.